Listed here are 13 T cell receptor beta chains from one sample, sequenced in a study of shared clonotypes between healthy human individuals. Clones were read by immunoSEQ multiplex PCR, and TCRdb kept only the in-frame ones, dropping some. The repertoire includes about 1,500,000 clones, roughly 97% of them detected once, and roughly 1.2% sits in the top ten. The source material was naive CD4+ T cells sorted from blood. Specified subset: CD45RA+ positively selected. These receptors all come from a man younger than 40 in good health.

The rearrangement links TRBV2 to TRBJ2-1; 12 positions match TRBD2. Germline values: CDR1 SNHLY, CDR2 FYNNEI. This CDR3 comprises 16 residues. J was trimmed by 1 base and V by 7 bases; bases with no gene match: 5. Written as DNA, the CDR3 is TGTGCCAGCAACCCTAGCGGGAGGGGATCCTACAATGAGCAGTTCTTC. Translating it yields CASNPSGRGSYNEQFF.

This chain's CDR3 is CASMDGTDTQYF. The CDR3 coding sequence is TGTGCCAGCATGGACGGCACAGATACGCAGTATTTT. The rearrangement uses TRBV6-6 and TRBJ2-3; D gene uncertain. Germline CDR1 and CDR2: MNHNY and SVGAGI (reference sequence). This CDR3 comprises 12 residues. Between the trimmed V and J ends, which lost 7 bases and 1 base, there was a span of 6 bases.

Only one count was recorded for this clone. The chain has TRBV27 and TRBJ2-7; D gene uncertain. The CDR3 runs 11 residues. CDR1 is MNHEY, CDR2 SMNVEV, per germline (reference sequence). V lost 3 bases to trimming and J lost 11 bases, with 11 bases between them. In DNA form, the CDR3 reads TGTGCCAGCAGTTTCGGTGGAGCAAAGTACTTC. Protein sequence: CASSFGGAKYF.

The chain has TRBV30 and TRBJ1-5, with TRBD1 matching over 8 bases. This CDR3 region has 16 residues. In germline, CDR1 is GTSNPN, CDR2 SVGIG (reference sequence). With V trimmed by 1 base and J by 4 bases, 9 bases remained unmatched. Here the CDR3 DNA reads TGTGCCTGGAGTGCCTCATCCGACAGGGGAAATCAGCCCCAGCATTTT. Protein: CAWSASSDRGNQPQHF.

V and J are TRBV11-2 and TRBJ2-1; D gene unclear. The CDR3 covers 15 residues. Germline CDR1 and CDR2: SGHAT and FQNNGV. V lost 6 bases and J 2 bases, leaving 14 bases between the germline ends. CDR3 sequence reads: CASRSPWLPYNEQFF. Here the CDR3 DNA reads TGTGCCAGCAGAAGCCCCTGGCTACCCTACAATGAGCAGTTCTTC.

The chain is built from TRBV18 and TRBJ1-4; 7 positions match TRBD1. CDR3 length: 12 amino acids. Trimming removed 5 bases from V and 8 bases from J; junction bases left unmatched: 2. Germline CDR1 reads KGHSH; CDR2 reads LQKENI. CDR3 in DNA: TGTGCCAGCTCAAGCAGGGGGGAAAAACTGTTTTTT. Translation: CASSSRGEKLFF.

The V and J genes are TRBV7-9 and TRBJ1-5; tentatively, D is TRBD1 (5 bases). Germline lookup yields CDR1 SEHNR and CDR2 FQNEAQ (reference sequence). V lost 4 bases, J lost 1 base, and 11 bases lay in between. CDR3 length equals 15 residues. CDR3 protein: CASSSGAGSNQPQHF. The CDR3, as DNA: TGTGCCAGCAGCTCCGGCGCAGGGAGCAATCAGCCCCAGCATTTT.

This sequence joins TRBV27 and TRBJ2-7; 7 positions agree with TRBD1. CDR3 length: 14 amino acids. Trimming removed 7 bases from V and 5 bases from J; junction bases left unmatched: 11. In germline, CDR1 is MNHEY, CDR2 SMNVEV (reference sequence). DNA of the CDR3: TGTGCCAGCACCCTCGACAGGGATAAGAACGAGCAGTACTTC. Amino acids: CASTLDRDKNEQYF.

The CDR3 region is CASSLTTRADAGELFF. In DNA form, the CDR3 reads TGTGCCAGCAGCCTCACTACGAGGGCGGACGCCGGGGAGCTGTTTTTT. The chain combines TRBV9 with TRBJ2-2, with D perhaps matching TRBD2 (5 bases). The CDR3 spans 16 residues. Trimming cost V 4 bases and J 6 bases, with 19 bases left between them. Germline assignment: CDR1 SGDLS and CDR2 YYNGEE.

The sample holds one count of this clone. The rearrangement uses TRBV5-1 and TRBJ2-1; D remains ambiguous. There are 12 residues in the CDR3. Trimming pared 2 bases from V and 9 bases from J, leaving 9 bases between. Germline CDR1 is SGHRS and CDR2 is YFSETQ. CDR3 DNA sequence: TGCGCCAGCAGCTTTTCCCGGCTTGAGCAGTTCTTC. Translating gives CASSFSRLEQFF.

The chain combines TRBV27 with TRBJ2-4; D perhaps matches TRBD1 (6 bases). Trimming took 6 bases from V and 6 from J, leaving 21 bases between them. Germline-derived CDR1 and CDR2 are MNHEY and SMNVEV (reference sequence). This CDR3 is 16 amino acids long. DNA for the CDR3: TGTGCCAGCAGGGCGGGTTCAGGGGTTCTACTAAACATTCAGTACTTC. Its protein is CASRAGSGVLLNIQYF.

The V and J genes are TRBV5-1 and TRBJ1-1; no clear D. Trimming took off 5 bases at V and 1 base at J, with 9 bases between the two ends. This CDR3 comprises 13 residues. Germline CDR1 and CDR2: SGHRS and YFSETQ. In DNA, the CDR3 is TGCGCCAGCAGACGGGGTCCGAACACTGAAGCTTTCTTT. Translating it yields CASRRGPNTEAFF.

The chain carries TRBV27 and TRBJ2-1; D might be TRBD2 (5 bases). The germline CDR1 and CDR2 sequences are MNHEY and SMNVEV (reference sequence). The CDR3 loop spans 12 amino acids. The V gene lost 3 bases and the J gene lost 9 bases, with 9 bases spanning the gap. CDR3: CASSLGVGEQFF. DNA for the CDR3: TGTGCCAGCAGTTTGGGAGTCGGTGAGCAGTTCTTC.